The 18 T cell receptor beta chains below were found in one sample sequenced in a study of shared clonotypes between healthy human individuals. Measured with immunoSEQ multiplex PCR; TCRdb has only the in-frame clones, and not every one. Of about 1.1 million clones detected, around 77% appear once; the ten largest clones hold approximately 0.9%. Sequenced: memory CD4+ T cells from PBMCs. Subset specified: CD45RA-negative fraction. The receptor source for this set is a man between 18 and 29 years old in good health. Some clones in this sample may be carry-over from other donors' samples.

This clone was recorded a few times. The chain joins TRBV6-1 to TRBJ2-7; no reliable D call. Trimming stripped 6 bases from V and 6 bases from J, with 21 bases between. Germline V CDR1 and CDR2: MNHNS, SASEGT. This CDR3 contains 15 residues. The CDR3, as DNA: TGTGCCAGCAGCATCGGACCATGGGCGGATTCCGAGCAGTACTTC. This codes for CASSIGPWADSEQYF.

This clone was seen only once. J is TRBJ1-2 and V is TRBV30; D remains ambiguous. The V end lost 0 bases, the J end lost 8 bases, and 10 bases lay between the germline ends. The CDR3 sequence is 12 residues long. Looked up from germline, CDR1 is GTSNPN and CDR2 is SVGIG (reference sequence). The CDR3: CAWSVGSWGYTF. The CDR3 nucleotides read TGTGCCTGGAGTGTAGGTAGTTGGGGCTACACCTTC.

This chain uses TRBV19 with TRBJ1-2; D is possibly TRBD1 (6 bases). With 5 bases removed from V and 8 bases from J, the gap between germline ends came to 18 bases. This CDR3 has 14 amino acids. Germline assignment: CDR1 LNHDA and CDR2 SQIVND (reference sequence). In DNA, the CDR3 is TGTGCCAGTAGTGTTCGGGACAAAACCCGAGGCTACACCTTC. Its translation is CASSVRDKTRGYTF.

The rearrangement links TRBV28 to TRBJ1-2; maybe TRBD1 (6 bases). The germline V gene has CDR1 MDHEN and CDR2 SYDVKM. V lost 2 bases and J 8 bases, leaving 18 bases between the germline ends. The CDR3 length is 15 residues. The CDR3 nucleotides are TGTGCCAGCAGTTTAGGAGGAAACAGGGTCGACGGCTACACCTTC. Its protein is CASSLGGNRVDGYTF.

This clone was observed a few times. The CDR3 is CASSPLWGALNTEAFF. CDR3 sequence (DNA): TGTGCCAGCAGCCCGCTTTGGGGGGCGCTGAACACTGAAGCTTTCTTT. This chain links TRBV9 with TRBJ1-1; weak D call: TRBD1 (6 bases). Trimming cost V 4 bases and J 0 bases, with 16 bases left between them. This CDR3 has 16 amino acids. Germline CDR1 SGDLS, CDR2 YYNGEE. Full variable domain (rest looked up from reference TRBV9 and TRBJ1-1): DSGVTQTPKHLITATGQRVTLRCSPRSGDLSVYWYQQSLDQGLQFLIQYYNGEERAKGNILERFSAQQFPDLHSELNLSSLELGDSALYFCASSPLWGALNTEAFFGQGTRLTVV.

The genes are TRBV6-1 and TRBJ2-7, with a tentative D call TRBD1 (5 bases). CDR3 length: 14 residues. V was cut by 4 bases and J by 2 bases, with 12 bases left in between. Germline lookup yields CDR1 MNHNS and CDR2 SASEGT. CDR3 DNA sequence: TGTGCCAGCAGTGCCAGGGTCCGGCCCTACGAGCAGTACTTC. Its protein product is CASSARVRPYEQYF.

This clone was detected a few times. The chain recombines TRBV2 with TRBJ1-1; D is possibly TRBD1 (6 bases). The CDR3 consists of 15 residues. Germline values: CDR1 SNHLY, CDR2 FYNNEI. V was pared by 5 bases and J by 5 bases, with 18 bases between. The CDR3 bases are TGTGCCAGCAGTTATCAAGGGGGGAGGGGAACTGAAGCTTTCTTT. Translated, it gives CASSYQGGRGTEAFF.

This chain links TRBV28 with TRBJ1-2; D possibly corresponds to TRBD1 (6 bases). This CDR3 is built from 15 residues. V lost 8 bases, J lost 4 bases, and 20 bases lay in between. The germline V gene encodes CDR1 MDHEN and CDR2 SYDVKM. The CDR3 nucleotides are TGTGCCAGCCGAGAATCTCGGGGGGCAGGCTATGGCTACACCTTC. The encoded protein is CASRESRGAGYGYTF.

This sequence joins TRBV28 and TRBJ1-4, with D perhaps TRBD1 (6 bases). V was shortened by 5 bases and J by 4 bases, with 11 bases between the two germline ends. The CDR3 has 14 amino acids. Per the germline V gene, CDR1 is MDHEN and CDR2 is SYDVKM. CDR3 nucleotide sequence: TGTGCCAGCAGTGACAGGATGAGTAATGAAAAACTGTTTTTT. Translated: CASSDRMSNEKLFF.

The DNA of the CDR3 is TGTGCCTGGAGTGTAACGAGTTCGAGCAATCAGCCCCAGCATTTT. This codes for CAWSVTSSSNQPQHF. J is TRBJ1-5 and V is TRBV30; no definite D call. This CDR3 is built from 15 residues. V shed 0 bases and J shed 1 base, with 10 bases lying between them. The V gene's germline CDR1 is GTSNPN and CDR2 SVGIG (reference sequence).

The CDR3 nucleotides read TGTGCCAGCAGTTTAGCAGGGCCCGAGGCCCAGTACTTC. Encoded protein: CASSLAGPEAQYF. V usage is TRBV28 and J usage is TRBJ2-5, with D maybe TRBD1 (5 bases). V was cut by 2 bases and J by 9 bases, with 13 bases left in between. Germline V gives CDR1 MDHEN, CDR2 SYDVKM. The CDR3 is made up of 13 amino acids.

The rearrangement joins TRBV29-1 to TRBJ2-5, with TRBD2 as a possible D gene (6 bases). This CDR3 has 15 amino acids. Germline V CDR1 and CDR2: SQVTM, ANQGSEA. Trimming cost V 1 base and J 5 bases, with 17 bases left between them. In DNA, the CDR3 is TGCAGCGTTGAAGCTCTCGGTACACGGGGGGAGACCCAGTACTTC. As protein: CSVEALGTRGETQYF.

Here the CDR3 reads CASSLGAGQETQYF. DNA for the CDR3: TGTGCCAGCAGCTTGGGGGCAGGCCAAGAGACCCAGTACTTC. The chain joins TRBV5-4 to TRBJ2-5, with D unresolved. Trimming took off 0 bases at V and 1 base at J, with 7 bases between the two ends. The CDR3 extends over 14 amino acids. CDR1 is SGHNT, CDR2 YYREEE, per germline (reference sequence).

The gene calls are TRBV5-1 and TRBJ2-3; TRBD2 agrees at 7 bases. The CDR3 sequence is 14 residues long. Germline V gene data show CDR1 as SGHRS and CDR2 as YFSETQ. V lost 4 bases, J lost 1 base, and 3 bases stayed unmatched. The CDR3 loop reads CASSVLAGTDTQYF. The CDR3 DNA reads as TGCGCCAGCAGCGTTCTAGCGGGCACAGATACGCAGTATTTT.

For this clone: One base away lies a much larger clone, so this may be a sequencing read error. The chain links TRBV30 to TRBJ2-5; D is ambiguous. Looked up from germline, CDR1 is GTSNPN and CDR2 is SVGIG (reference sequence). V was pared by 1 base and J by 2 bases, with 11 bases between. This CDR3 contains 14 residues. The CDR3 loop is CAWSEVGSQETQYF. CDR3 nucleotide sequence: TGTGCCTGGAGTGAAGTAGGCAGTCAAGAGACCCAGTACTTC. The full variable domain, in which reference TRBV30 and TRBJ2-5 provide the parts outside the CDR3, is SQTIHQWPATLVQPVGSPLSLECTVEGTSNPNLYWYRQAAGRGLQLLFYSVGIGQISSEVPQNLSASRPQDRQFILSSKKLLLSDSGFYLCAWSEVGSQETQYFGPGTRLLVL.

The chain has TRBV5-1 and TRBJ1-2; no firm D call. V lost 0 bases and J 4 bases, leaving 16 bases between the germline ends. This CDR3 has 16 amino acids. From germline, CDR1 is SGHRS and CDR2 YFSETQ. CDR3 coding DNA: TGCGCCAGCAGCTTGGGGGCAGCCGATCTGGGCTATGGCTACACCTTC. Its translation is CASSLGAADLGYGYTF.

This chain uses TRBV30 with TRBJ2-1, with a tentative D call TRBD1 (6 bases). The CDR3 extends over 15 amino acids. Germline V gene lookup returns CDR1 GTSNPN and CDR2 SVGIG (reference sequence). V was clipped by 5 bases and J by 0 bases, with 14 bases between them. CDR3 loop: CAWLQGLSSYNEQFF. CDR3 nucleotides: TGTGCCTGGTTACAGGGATTAAGCTCCTACAATGAGCAGTTCTTC.

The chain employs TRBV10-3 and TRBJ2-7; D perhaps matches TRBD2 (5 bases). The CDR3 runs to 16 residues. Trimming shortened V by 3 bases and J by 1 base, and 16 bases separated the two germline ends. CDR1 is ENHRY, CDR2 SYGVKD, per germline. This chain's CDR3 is CAISDPEARGSYEQYF. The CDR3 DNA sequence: TGTGCCATCAGTGACCCGGAGGCCCGAGGGTCCTACGAGCAGTACTTC.